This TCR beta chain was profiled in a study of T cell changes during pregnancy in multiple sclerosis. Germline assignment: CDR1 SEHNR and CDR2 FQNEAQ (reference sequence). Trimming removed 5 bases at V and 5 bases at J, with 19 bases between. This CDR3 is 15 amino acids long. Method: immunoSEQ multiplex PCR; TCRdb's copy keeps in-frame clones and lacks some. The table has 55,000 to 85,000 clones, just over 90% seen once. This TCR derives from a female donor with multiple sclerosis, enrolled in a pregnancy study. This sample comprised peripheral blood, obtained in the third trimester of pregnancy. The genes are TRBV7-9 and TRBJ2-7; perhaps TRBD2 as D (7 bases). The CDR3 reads CASSLEGGGAHEQYF. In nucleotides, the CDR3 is TGTGCCAGCAGCCTGGAAGGGGGGGGCGCTCACGAGCAGTACTTC.